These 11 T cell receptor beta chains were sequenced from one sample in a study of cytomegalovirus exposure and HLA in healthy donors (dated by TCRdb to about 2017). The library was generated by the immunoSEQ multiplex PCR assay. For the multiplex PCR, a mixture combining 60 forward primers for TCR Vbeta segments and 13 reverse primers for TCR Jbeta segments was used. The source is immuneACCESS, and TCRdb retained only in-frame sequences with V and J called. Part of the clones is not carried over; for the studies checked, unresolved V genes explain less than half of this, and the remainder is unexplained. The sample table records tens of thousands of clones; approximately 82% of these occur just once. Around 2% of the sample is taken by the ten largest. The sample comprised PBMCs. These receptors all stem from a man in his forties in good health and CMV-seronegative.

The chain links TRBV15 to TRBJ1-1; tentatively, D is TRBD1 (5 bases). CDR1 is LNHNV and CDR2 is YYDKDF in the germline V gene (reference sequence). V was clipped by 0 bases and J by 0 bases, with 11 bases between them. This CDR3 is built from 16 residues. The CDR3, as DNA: TGTGCCACCAGCAGAGATCAGGGCCTCATGAACACTGAAGCTTTCTTT. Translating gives CATSRDQGLMNTEAFF. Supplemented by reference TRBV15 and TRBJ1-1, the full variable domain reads DAMVIQNPRYQVTQFGKPVTLSCSQTLNHNVMYWYQQKSSQAPKLLFHYYDKDFNNEADTPDNFQSRRPNTSFCFLDIRSPGLGDTAMYLCATSRDQGLMNTEAFFGQGTRLTVV.

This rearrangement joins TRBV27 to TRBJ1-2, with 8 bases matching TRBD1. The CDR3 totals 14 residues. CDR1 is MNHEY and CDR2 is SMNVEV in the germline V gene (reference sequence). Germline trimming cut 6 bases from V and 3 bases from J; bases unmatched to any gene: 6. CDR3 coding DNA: TGTGCCAGCAGCAAGGACAGGGACTACTATGGCTACACCTTC. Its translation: CASSKDRDYYGYTF.

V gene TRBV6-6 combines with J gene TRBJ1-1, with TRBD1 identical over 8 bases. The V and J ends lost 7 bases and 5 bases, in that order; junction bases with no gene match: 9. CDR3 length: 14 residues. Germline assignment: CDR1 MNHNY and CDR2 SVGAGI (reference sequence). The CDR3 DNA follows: TGTGCCAGCAAGCTAGGACAGGGAAGGACTGAAGCTTTCTTT. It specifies CASKLGQGRTEAFF.

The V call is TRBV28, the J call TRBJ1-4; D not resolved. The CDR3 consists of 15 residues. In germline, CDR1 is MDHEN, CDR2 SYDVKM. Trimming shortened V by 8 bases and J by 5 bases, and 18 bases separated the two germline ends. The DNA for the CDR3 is TGTGCCAGCGGGCACAACACAATCCCGAATGAAAAACTGTTTTTT. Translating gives CASGHNTIPNEKLFF.

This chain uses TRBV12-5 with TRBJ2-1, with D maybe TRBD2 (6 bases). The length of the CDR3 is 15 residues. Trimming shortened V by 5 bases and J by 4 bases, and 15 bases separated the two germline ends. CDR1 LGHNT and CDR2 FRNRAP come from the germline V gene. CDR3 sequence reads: CASGGSGSGYNEQFF. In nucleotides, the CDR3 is TGTGCTAGTGGTGGGAGTGGGAGCGGGTACAATGAGCAGTTCTTC.

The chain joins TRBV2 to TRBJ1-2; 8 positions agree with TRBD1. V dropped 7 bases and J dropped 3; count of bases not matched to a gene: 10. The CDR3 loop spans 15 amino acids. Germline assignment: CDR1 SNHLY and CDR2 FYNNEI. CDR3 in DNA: TGTGCCAGCACTTACAGACAGGGGTTATACTATGGCTACACCTTC. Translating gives CASTYRQGLYYGYTF. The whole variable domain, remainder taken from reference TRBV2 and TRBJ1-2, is EPEVTQTPSHQVTQMGQEVILRCVPISNHLYFYWYRQILGQKVEFLVSFYNNEISEKSEIFDDQFSVERPDGSNFTLKIRSTKLEDSAMYFCASTYRQGLYYGYTFGSGTRLTVV.

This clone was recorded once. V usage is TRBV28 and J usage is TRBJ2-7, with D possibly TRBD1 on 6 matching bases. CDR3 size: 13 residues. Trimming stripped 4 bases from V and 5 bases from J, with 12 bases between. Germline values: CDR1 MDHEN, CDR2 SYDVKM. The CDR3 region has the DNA TGTGCCAGCAGTTCCGGACAGCTTGACGAGCAGTACTTC. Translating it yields CASSSGQLDEQYF.

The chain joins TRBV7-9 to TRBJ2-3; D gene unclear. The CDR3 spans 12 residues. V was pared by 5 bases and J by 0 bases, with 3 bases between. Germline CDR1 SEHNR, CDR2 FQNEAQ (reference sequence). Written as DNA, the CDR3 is TGTGCCAGCAGCCTCAGCACAGATACGCAGTATTTT. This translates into CASSLSTDTQYF.

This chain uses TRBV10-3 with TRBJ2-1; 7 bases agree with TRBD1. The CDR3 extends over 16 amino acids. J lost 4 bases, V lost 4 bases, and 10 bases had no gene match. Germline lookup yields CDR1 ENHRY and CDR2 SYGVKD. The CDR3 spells CAISGTPGQIYNEQFF. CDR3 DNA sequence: TGTGCCATCAGTGGAACCCCGGGACAGATTTACAATGAGCAGTTCTTC.

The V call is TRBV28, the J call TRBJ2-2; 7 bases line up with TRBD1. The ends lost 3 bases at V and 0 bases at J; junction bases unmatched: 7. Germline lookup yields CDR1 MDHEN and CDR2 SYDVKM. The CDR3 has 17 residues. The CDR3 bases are TGTGCCAGCAGTTTCCCCCGGGACAGCGCGAACACCGGGGAGCTGTTTTTT. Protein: CASSFPRDSANTGELFF.

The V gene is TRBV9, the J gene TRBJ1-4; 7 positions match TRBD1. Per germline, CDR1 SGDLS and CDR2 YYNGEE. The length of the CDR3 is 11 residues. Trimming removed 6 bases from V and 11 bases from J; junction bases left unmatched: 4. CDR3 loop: CASTKTGKLFF. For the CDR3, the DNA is TGTGCCAGCACCAAGACAGGGAAACTGTTTTTT.